The clone carrying this TCR beta chain showed up many times. The antigen is unknown. Germline CDR1 reads SEHNR; CDR2 reads FQNEAQ (reference sequence). V dropped 3 bases and J dropped 6 bases, with 12 bases sitting between them. The CDR3 covers 13 residues. This sample is part of a study of neurological immune-mediated disorders. Study-wide results and caveats: A possible signature was seen in one related-CDR3 cluster, into which phylogenetic grouping placed the repertoires of 18 of 34 multiple sclerosis patients.

Over 170 million TCR-beta sequences from 15-18 subjects came from every sequencing run. TCRdb re-analysed the 5' RACE reads in MiXCR, keeping a single row per CDR3 protein. Counted here are 50,000 to 60,000 distinct CDR3 sequences, 2% to 2.5% occurring once; the ten biggest clones make up about 2.9%. The chain is built from TRBV7-9 and TRBJ2-7; D perhaps matches TRBD2 (5 bases). Sequencing was done on a sample of PBMCs. This TCR derives from a man in his forties or fifties with multiple sclerosis. CDR3 sequence: CASSFGVSGEQYF. In DNA, the CDR3 is TGTGCCAGCAGCTTCGGGGTGAGTGGCGAGCAGTACTTC.